This TCR beta chain was recovered during a study of blood T cell repertoires in COVID-19. At the level of the study: Specimens from acute and convalescent COVID-19 originated in the United States, Italy and Spain.

The CDR3 loop spans 17 amino acids. V dropped 5 bases and J dropped 6; count of bases not matched to a gene: 9. CDR1 and CDR2 (germline): SEHNR, FQNEAQ (reference sequence). In the source study's methods: Estimation of nucleated cell counts was performed using reference gene primer amplification. This table comes from immunoSEQ multiplex PCR, and its TCRdb copy is limited to in-frame clones, with some not included. V and J calls plus clone size are reproduced from that table; the DNA served to infer D and trimming. The sample has more than 150,000 clones; about three quarters are singletons. The sample taken for sequencing was peripheral blood. The sequence derives from a woman older than 75 with active or convalescent COVID-19. The genes are TRBV7-9 and TRBJ2-2; 13 nucleotides agree with TRBD2. CDR3 in DNA: TGTGCCAGCAGCCTAAGGACTAGCGGGGGCCTTCCCGGGGAGCTGTTTTTT. It translates to CASSLRTSGGLPGELFF.